The present TCR beta chain was sequenced within a study of cytotoxic CD8 clonotypes in ibrutinib-treated CLL. Regarding the study as a whole: Higher circulating CD8+ T-cell counts strongly accompanied higher baseline clonality, above age-matched healthy donors. A rise in clonality was seen at ibrutinib response, and a fall back toward baseline was seen at progression.

V lost 3 bases and J lost 6; bases outside the gene matches: 11. The length of the CDR3 is 15 residues. Per germline, CDR1 ENHRY and CDR2 SYGVKD. Deep sequencing aimed at 1 in 200,000 to 1 in 1 million T cells' resolution. Sequencing was performed with immunoSEQ multiplex PCR; in TCRdb, only in-frame clones are kept and a portion is missing. In the table there are approximately 130,000 clones, roughly 80% of which are singletons. Details on this clone: Antigen specificity is unknown.

This TCR was recovered from a human donor with chronic lymphocytic leukemia. The rearrangement uses TRBV10-3 and TRBJ2-7, with 7 bases aligning to TRBD1. This sample comprised PBMCs, obtained after 24 months of ibrutinib treatment. The CDR3 loop is CAISDLRQGTGEQYF. The CDR3 DNA follows: TGTGCCATCAGTGACTTAAGACAGGGTACGGGCGAGCAGTACTTC.